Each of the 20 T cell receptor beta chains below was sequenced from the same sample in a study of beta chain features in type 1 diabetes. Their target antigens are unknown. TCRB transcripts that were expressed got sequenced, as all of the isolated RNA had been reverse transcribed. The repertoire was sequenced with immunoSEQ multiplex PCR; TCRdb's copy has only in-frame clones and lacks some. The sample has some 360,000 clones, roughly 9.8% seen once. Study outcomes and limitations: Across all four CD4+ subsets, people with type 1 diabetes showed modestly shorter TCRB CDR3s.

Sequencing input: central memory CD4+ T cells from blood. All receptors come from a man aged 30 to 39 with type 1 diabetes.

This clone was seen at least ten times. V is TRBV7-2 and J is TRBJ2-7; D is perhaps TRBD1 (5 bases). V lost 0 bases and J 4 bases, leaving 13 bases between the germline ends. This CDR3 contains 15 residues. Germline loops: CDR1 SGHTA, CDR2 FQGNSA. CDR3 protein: CASSLASQGGYEQYF. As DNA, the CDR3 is TGTGCCAGCAGCTTAGCGTCCCAGGGTGGTTACGAGCAGTACTTC.

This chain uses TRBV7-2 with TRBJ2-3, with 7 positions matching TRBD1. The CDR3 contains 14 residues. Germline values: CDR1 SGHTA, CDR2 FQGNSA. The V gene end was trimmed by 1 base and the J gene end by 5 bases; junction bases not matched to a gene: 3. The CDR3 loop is CASSLGQGVDTQYF. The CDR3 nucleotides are TGTGCCAGCAGCTTAGGACAGGGCGTAGATACGCAGTATTTT.

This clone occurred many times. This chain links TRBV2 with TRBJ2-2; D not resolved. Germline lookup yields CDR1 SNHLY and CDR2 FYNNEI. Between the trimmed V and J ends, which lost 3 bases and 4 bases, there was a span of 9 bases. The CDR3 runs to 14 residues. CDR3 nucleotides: TGTGCCAGCAGTGACTTAGGTACCACCGGGGAGCTGTTTTTT. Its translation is CASSDLGTTGELFF.

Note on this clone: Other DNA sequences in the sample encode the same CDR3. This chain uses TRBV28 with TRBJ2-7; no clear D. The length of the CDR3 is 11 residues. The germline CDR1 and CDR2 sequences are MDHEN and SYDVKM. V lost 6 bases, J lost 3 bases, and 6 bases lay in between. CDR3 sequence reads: CASRTYYEQYF. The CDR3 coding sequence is TGTGCCAGCAGGACATACTACGAGCAGTACTTC.

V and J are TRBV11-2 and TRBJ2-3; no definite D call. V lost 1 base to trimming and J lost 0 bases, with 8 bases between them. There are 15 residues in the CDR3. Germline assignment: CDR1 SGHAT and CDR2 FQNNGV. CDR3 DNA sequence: TGTGCCAGCAGCTTAGTTTCTGGGAGCACAGATACGCAGTATTTT. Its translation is CASSLVSGSTDTQYF.

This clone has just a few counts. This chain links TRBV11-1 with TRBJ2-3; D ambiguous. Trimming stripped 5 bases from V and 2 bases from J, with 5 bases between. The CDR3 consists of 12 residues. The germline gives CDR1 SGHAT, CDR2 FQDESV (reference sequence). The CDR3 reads CASSHYTDTQYF. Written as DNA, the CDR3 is TGTGCCAGCAGCCATTACACAGATACGCAGTATTTT.

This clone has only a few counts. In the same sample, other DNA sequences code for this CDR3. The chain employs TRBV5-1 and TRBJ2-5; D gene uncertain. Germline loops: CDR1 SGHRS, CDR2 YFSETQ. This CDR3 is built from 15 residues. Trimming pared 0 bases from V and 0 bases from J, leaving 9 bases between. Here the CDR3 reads CASSLAETDQETQYF. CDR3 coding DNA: TGCGCCAGCAGCTTGGCCGAGACGGACCAAGAGACCCAGTACTTC.

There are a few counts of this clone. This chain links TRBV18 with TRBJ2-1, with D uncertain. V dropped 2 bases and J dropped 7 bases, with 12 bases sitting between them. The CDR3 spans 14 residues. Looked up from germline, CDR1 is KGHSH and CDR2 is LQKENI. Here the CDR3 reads CASSPRVPPNEQFF. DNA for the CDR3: TGTGCCAGCTCACCAAGGGTCCCCCCGAATGAGCAGTTCTTC.

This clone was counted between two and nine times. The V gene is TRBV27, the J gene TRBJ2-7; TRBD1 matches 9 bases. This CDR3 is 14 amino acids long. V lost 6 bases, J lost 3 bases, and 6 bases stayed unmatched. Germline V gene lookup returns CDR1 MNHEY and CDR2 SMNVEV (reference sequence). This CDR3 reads CASRIQGADYEQYF. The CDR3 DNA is TGTGCCAGCAGGATACAGGGGGCGGACTACGAGCAGTACTTC.

The CDR3 DNA reads TGTGCCAGCAGGAAAGGACAGAACTATGGCTACACCTTC. Residues: CASRKGQNYGYTF. V gene TRBV28 combines with J gene TRBJ1-2; D is perhaps TRBD1 (6 bases). Trimming pared 6 bases from V and 2 bases from J, leaving 10 bases between. Germline CDR1 and CDR2: MDHEN and SYDVKM. The CDR3 covers 13 residues.

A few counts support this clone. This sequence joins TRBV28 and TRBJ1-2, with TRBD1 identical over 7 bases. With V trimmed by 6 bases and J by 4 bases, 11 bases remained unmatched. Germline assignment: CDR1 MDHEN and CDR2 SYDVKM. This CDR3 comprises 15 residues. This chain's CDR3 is CASSVGGGGSYGYTF. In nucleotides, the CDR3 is TGTGCCAGCAGCGTAGGTGGAGGGGGCTCCTATGGCTACACCTTC.

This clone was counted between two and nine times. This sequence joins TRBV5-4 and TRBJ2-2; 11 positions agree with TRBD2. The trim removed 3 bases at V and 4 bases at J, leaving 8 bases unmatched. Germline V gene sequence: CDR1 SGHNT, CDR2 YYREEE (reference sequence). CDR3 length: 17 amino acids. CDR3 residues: CASSSGLAELTTGELFF. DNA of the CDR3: TGTGCCAGCAGCTCGGGACTAGCGGAATTAACCACCGGGGAGCTGTTTTTT.

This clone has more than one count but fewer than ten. The CDR3 loop is CAWSLSGGFSPFGYTF. The DNA of the CDR3 is TGTGCCTGGAGCCTCTCAGGGGGGTTCTCCCCGTTTGGCTACACCTTC. The chain joins TRBV30 to TRBJ1-2; 7 nucleotides align to TRBD1. Germline loops: CDR1 GTSNPN, CDR2 SVGIG (reference sequence). Trimming removed 3 bases from V and 7 bases from J; junction bases left unmatched: 17. The CDR3 is 16 residues long.

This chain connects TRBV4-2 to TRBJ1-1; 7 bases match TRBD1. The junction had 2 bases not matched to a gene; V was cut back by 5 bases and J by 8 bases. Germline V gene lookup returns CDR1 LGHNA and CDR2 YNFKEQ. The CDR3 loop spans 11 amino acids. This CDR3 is CASSLDREAFF. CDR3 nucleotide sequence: TGTGCCAGCAGCTTGGACAGGGAAGCTTTCTTT.

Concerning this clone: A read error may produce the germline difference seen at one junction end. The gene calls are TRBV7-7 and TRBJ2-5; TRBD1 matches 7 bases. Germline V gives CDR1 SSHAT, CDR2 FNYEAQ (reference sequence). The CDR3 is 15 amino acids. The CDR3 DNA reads TGTGCTAGCAGCTTAGGAACAGGGGCCGGAGAGACCCAGTACTTC. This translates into CASSLGTGAGETQYF.

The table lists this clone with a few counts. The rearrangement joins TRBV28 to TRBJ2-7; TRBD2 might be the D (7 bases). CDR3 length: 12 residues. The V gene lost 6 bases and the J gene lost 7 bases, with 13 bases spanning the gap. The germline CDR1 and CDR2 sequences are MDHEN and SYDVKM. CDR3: CASSGGLREQYF. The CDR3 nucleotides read TGTGCCAGCAGCGGGGGGCTGAGGGAGCAGTACTTC.

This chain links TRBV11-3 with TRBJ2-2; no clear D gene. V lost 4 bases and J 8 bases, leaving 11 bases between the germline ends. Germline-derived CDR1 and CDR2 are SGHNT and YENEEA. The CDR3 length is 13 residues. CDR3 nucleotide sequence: TGTGCCAGCAGCTCCCCCCGTTCGGGGGAGCTGTTTTTT. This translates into CASSSPRSGELFF.

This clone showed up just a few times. The CDR3 sequence is CASSLNSELEQYF. The CDR3 bases are TGTGCCAGCAGCTTAAACAGTGAGCTCGAGCAGTACTTC. The chain employs TRBV7-3 and TRBJ2-7, with no clear D. Germline values: CDR1 SGHTA, CDR2 FQGTGA. Between the trimmed V and J ends, which lost 1 base and 6 bases, there was a span of 10 bases. The CDR3 has 13 amino acids.

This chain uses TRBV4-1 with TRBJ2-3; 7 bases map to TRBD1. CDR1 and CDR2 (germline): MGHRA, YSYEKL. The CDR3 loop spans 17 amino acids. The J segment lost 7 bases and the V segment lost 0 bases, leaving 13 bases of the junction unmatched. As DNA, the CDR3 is TGCGCCAGCAGCCAAGAGTTCACCGCCGGGACAGCAAATACGCAGTATTTT. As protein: CASSQEFTAGTANTQYF.

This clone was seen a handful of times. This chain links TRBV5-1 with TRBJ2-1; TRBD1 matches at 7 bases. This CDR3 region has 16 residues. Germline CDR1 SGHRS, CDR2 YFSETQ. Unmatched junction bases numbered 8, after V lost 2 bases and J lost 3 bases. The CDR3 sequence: CASSFGQANLYNEQFF. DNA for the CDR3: TGCGCCAGCAGCTTTGGACAGGCGAATCTCTACAATGAGCAGTTCTTC.